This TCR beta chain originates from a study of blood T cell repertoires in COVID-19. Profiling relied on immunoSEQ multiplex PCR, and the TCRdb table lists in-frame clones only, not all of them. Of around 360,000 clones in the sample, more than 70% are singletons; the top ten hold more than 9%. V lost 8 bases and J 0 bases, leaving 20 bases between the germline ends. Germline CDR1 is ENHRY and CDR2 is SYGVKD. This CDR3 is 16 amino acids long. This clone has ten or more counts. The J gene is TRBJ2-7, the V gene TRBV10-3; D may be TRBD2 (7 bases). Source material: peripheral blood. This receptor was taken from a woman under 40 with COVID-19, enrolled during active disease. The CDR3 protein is CAISGASGKNSYEQYF. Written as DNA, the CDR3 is TGTGCCATCTCGGGGGCTAGCGGTAAGAACTCCTACGAGCAGTACTTC.